This T cell receptor (beta chain) was sequenced during a study of T cell responses to AZD1222 COVID-19 vaccine. Study-level points and caveats: Unmutated regions of variants are reportedly targeted by nearly half of spike-specific TCRs. Donors were chiefly white British, with a greater number of females, and clonal diversity was perhaps underestimated. Receipt of two AZD1222 doses was followed by a rise in Spike-specific TCR breadth and depth.

Notes on this clone: Antigen: not known.

Clones were read by immunoSEQ multiplex PCR, and TCRdb kept only the in-frame ones, dropping some. The sample has about 140,000 clones; 90% to 95% are singletons. CDR1 and CDR2 from the germline V gene are WSHSY and SAAADI. The length of the CDR3 is 14 residues. J gave up 3 bases and V 4 bases, and 5 bases lay outside the gene matches. The material was peripheral blood, obtained after recovery from COVID-19. The J gene is TRBJ2-7, the V gene TRBV10-2; TRBD2 matches at 8 bases. The clonotype originates from an adult who had recovered from COVID-19. The CDR3 sequence: CASSASGRDYEQYF. CDR3 coding DNA: TGCGCCAGCAGTGCCAGCGGGAGAGACTACGAGCAGTACTTC.